These T cell receptor beta chains were read from a single sample in a study of metastatic and nonmetastatic thyroid tumors. TCRdb reanalyzed the PCR reads with MiXCR. The data show approximately 15,000 clones, under 30% seen once. The sample taken for sequencing was adjacent normal tissue. The receptors here all came from a female donor with papillary thyroid cancer or a benign thyroid nodule (not recorded which). Some clones in this sample may be carry-over from other donors' samples. CDR3s include the opening cysteine and the closing phenylalanine or tryptophan.

TRBV6-1 CASSEGGGFYEQYF
TRBV10-1 CASRPTAGGAGTTDGFEQFF
TRBV27 CASSLSGGNYGYTF
TRBV20-1 CSAPWRSDTQYF
TRBV7-9 CGTGAGNTIYF
TRBV5-1 CASSLVAGVNTEAFF
TRBV7-9 CDSRSRWGGGSYNEQFF
TRBV28 CASSPLAGASYNEQFF
TRBV5-1 CASMLAGAPDTQYF
TRBV18 CASSARNFRSYEQYF
TRBV20-1 CSAREAKDYEQYF
TRBV7-8 CASSLGFNYGYTF
TRBV7-9 CASREGLAGVGETQYF
TRBV28 CASSSWTSGSSLRNEQFF
TRBV11-2 CASSLVGLAGGSAYEQYF
TRBV2 CARRGLAAYNEQFF
TRBV6-2/TRBV6-3 CASRPPGPSKPQHF
TRBV5-8 CASILEFPNYGYTF
TRBV5-4 CASSMGTSGYSEQFF
TRBV30 CAWSGGMYQPQHF
TRBV5-1 CASSSPGFGDHGYTF
TRBV4-2 CASSQGEGDYEQYF
TRBV6-2/TRBV6-3 CASIGGTRTWELFF
TRBV20-1 CSAIYVRIDTQYF